This T cell receptor (beta chain) stems from a study of cytomegalovirus exposure and HLA in healthy donors. Study summary: Of 300 to 500 genotyped donors, about 80% clustered with self-reported Caucasian donors.

Study-level results: In a later analysis, HLA-associated beta chains showed higher expansion and lower generation probabilities than comparable chains. The authors later linked a missense DCLRE1C variant to TCR beta V- and J-gene trimming.

V dropped 4 bases and J dropped 0 bases, with 12 bases sitting between them. CDR3 length: 15 residues. Germline-derived CDR1 and CDR2 are SGDLS and YYNGEE. This clone appeared once. The target antigen is unknown. 60 Vbeta and 13 Jbeta primers were used in PCR. The method was immunoSEQ multiplex PCR; TCRdb's version includes in-frame clones alone and lacks a portion of them. The sample carries under 200,000 clones, approximately 77% recorded once. The source of this sequence is a man in his forties in good health and CMV-seropositive. The J gene is TRBJ2-3, the V gene TRBV9; perhaps TRBD2 as D (6 bases). The specimen sequenced was PBMCs. The CDR3 coding sequence is TGTGCCAGCAGCCTCCGGGAGTTTAGCACAGATACGCAGTATTTT. Translating gives CASSLREFSTDTQYF.